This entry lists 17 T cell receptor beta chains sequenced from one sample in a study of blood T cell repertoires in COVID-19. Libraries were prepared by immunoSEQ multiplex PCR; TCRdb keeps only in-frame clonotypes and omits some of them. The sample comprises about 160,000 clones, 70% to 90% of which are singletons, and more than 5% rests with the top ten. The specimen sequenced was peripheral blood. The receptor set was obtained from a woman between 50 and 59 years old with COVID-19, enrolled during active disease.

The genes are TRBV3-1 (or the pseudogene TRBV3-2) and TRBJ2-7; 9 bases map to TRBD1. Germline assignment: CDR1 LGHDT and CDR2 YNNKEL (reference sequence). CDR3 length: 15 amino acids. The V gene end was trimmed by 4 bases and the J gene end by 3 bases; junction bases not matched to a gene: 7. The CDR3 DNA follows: TGTGCCAGCAGCCCTGGGACAGGGACACTCTACGAGCAGTACTTC. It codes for CASSPGTGTLYEQYF.

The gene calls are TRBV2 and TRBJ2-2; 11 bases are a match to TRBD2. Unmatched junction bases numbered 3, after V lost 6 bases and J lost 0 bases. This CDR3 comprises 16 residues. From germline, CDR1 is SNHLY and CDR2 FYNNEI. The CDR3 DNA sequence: TGTGCCAGCAGGAAGACTAGCGGGGCGAACACCGGGGAGCTGTTTTTT. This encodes CASRKTSGANTGELFF. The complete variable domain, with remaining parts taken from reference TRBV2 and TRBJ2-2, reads EPEVTQTPSHQVTQMGQEVILRCVPISNHLYFYWYRQILGQKVEFLVSFYNNEISEKSEIFDDQFSVERPDGSNFTLKIRSTKLEDSAMYFCASRKTSGANTGELFFGEGSRLTVL.

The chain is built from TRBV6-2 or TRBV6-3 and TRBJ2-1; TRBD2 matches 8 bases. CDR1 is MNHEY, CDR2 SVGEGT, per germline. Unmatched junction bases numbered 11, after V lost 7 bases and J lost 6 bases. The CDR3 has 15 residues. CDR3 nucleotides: TGTGCCAGCACCCCTAGGGTAGCGGGGCCCAATGAGCAGTTCTTC. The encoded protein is CASTPRVAGPNEQFF.

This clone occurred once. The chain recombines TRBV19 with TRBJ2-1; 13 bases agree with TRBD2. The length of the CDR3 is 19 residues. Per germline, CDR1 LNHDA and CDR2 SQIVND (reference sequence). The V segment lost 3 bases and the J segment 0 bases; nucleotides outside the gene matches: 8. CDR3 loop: CASSMVGLAGLSSYNEQFF. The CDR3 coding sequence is TGTGCCAGTAGTATGGTGGGACTAGCGGGGCTGAGCTCCTACAATGAGCAGTTCTTC.

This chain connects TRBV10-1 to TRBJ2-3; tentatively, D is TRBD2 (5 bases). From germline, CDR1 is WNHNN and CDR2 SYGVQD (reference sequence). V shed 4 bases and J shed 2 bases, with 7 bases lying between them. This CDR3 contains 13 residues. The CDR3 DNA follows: TGCGCCAGCAGTGGGACTTTCACAGATACGCAGTATTTT. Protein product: CASSGTFTDTQYF.

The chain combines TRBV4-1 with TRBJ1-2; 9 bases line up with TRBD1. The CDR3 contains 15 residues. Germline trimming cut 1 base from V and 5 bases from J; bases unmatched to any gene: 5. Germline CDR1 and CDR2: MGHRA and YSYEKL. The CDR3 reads CASSQGTGAKYGYTF. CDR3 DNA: TGCGCCAGCAGCCAAGGGACAGGGGCAAAGTATGGCTACACCTTC.

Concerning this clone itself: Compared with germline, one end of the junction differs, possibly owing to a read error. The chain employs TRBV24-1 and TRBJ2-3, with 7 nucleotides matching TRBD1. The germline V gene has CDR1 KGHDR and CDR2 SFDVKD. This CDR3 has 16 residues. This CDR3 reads CVTSDSQGRFTDTQYF. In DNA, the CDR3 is TGTGTCACCAGTGATTCACAGGGGAGATTCACAGATACGCAGTATTTT.

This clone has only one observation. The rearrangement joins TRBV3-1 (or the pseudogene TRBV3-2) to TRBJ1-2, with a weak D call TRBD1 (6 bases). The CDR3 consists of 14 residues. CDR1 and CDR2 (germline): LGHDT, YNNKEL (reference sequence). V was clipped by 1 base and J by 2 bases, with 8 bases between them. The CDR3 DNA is TGTGCCAGCAGCCAAGGCGACAGGAACTATGGCTACACCTTC. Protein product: CASSQGDRNYGYTF.

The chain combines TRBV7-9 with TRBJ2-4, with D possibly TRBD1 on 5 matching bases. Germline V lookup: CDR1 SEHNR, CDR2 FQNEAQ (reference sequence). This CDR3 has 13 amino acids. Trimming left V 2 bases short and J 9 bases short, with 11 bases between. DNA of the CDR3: TGTGCCAGCAGCTTAAGCGCCCAGGGCATTCAGTACTTC. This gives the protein CASSLSAQGIQYF.

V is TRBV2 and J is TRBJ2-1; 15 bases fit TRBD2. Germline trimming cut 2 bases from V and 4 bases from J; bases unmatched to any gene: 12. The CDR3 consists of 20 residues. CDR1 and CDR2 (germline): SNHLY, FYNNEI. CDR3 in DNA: TGTGCCAGCAGTGAAAGCCCCCGGACTAGCGGGGGGGGGATATACAATGAGCAGTTCTTC. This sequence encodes CASSESPRTSGGGIYNEQFF. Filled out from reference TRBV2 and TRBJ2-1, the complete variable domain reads EPEVTQTPSHQVTQMGQEVILRCVPISNHLYFYWYRQILGQKVEFLVSFYNNEISEKSEIFDDQFSVERPDGSNFTLKIRSTKLEDSAMYFCASSESPRTSGGGIYNEQFFGPGTRLTVL.

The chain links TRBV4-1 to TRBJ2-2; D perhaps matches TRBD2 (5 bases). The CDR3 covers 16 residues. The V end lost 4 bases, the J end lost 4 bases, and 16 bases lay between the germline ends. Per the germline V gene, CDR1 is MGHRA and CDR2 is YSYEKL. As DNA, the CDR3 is TGCGCCAGCAGCCCATACGAAGGCAGCGGCACCGGGGAGCTGTTTTTT. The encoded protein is CASSPYEGSGTGELFF.

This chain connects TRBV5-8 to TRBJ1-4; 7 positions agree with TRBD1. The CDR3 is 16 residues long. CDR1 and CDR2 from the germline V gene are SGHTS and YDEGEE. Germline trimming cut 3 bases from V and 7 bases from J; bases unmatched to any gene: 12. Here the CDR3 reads CASSYPLAGGFEKLFF. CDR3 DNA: TGTGCCAGCAGCTATCCTTTGGCAGGGGGATTTGAAAAACTGTTTTTT.

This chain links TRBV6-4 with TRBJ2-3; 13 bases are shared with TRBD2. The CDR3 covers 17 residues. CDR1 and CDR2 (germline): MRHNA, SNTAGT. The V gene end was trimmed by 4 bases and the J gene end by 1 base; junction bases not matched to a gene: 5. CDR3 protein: CASSARGTSGGTDTQYF. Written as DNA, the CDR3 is TGTGCCAGCAGTGCCAGAGGGACTAGCGGGGGCACAGATACGCAGTATTTT.

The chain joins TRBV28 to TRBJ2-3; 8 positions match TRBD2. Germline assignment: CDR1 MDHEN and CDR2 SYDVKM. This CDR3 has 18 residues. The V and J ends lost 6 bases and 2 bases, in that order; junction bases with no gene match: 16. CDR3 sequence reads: CASSSIGVAGGSTDTQYF. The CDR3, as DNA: TGTGCCAGCAGCTCAATCGGTGTGGCGGGGGGTTCCACAGATACGCAGTATTTT.

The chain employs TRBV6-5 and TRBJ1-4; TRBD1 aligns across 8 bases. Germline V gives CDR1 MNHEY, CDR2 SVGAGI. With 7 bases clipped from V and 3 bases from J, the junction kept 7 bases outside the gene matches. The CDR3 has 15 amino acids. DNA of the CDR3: TGTGCCAGCATGGGCTGGACAGGGCCTAATGAAAAACTGTTTTTT. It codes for CASMGWTGPNEKLFF.

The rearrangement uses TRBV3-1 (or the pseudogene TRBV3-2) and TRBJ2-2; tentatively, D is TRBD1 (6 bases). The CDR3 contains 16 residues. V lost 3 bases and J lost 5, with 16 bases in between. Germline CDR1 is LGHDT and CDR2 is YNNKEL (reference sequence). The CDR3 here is CASSQGAAGPTGELFF. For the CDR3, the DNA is TGTGCCAGCAGCCAGGGGGCTGCTGGGCCTACCGGGGAGCTGTTTTTT.

The CDR3 is CASSPPGQGSNGYTF. The DNA for the CDR3 is TGTGCCAGCTCCCCCCCGGGACAGGGGAGCAATGGCTACACCTTC. This chain uses TRBV18 with TRBJ1-2; 10 nucleotides agree with TRBD1. Germline V gene sequence: CDR1 KGHSH, CDR2 LQKENI. The CDR3 length is 15 residues. Trimming cost V 6 bases and J 6 bases; bases outside gene matches: 10.